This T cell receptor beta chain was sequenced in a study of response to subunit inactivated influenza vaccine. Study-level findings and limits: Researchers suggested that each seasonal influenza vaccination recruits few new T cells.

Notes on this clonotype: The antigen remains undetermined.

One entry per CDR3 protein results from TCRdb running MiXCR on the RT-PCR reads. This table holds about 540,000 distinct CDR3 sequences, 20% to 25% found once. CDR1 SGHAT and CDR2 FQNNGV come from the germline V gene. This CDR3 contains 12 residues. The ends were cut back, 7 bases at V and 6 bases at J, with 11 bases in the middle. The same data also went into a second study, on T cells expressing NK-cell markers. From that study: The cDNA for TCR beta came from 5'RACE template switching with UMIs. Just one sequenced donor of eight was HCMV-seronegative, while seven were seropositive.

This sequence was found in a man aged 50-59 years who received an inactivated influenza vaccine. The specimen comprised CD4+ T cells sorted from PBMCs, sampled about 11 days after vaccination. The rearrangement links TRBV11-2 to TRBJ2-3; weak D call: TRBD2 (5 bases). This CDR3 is CASIEGDDTQYF. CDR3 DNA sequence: TGTGCCAGCATAGAGGGAGACGATACGCAGTATTTT.